This TCR beta chain was captured by sequencing in a study of shared clonotypes between healthy human individuals. For this clone: Its antigen is as yet unknown.

V lost 0 bases, J lost 10 bases, and 12 bases lay in between. CDR1 is MNHEY and CDR2 is SVGAGI in the germline V gene. This CDR3 has 13 amino acids. Study-level results: Generation of non-shared clonotypes was less probable than generation of clonotypes shared by all four donors.

Using immunoSEQ multiplex PCR, the repertoire was profiled, and TCRdb retains in-frame clones only, with some absent. The sample includes fewer than 400,000 clones, roughly 70% of them seen just once. The chain employs TRBV6-5 and TRBJ1-1; tentative D call: TRBD1 (5 bases). This TCR derives from a man aged 25-45 years in good health. The sequencing sample was made of memory CD4+ T cells sorted from blood. The subset is: CD45RA-negative fraction. CDR3 residues: CASSYSDSRGAFF. CDR3 bases: TGTGCCAGCAGTTACTCAGATTCAAGGGGAGCTTTCTTT.